This T cell receptor beta chain came from a study of blood T cell repertoires in COVID-19. Overall study: Samples representing acute and convalescent COVID-19 were sourced from the United States, Italy and Spain. From T cells, B-cell-depleted T cells, or PBMCs came the material, which was cDNA or gDNA.

Germline V gene lookup returns CDR1 SEHNR and CDR2 FQNEAQ (reference sequence). CDR3 length equals 16 residues. V dropped 2 bases and J dropped 3 bases, with 15 bases sitting between them. The assay was immunoSEQ multiplex PCR, and TCRdb's table has in-frame clones only and misses some. The table shows about 85,000 clones, with 82% occurring only once. The clonotype comes from a woman older than 75 with acute or convalescent COVID-19. The chain has TRBV7-9 and TRBJ2-3; D unresolved. Input material: peripheral blood. The DNA of the CDR3 is TGTGCCAGCAGCTTAAGAAATAGCCAGTCAACAGATACGCAGTATTTT. It encodes CASSLRNSQSTDTQYF.